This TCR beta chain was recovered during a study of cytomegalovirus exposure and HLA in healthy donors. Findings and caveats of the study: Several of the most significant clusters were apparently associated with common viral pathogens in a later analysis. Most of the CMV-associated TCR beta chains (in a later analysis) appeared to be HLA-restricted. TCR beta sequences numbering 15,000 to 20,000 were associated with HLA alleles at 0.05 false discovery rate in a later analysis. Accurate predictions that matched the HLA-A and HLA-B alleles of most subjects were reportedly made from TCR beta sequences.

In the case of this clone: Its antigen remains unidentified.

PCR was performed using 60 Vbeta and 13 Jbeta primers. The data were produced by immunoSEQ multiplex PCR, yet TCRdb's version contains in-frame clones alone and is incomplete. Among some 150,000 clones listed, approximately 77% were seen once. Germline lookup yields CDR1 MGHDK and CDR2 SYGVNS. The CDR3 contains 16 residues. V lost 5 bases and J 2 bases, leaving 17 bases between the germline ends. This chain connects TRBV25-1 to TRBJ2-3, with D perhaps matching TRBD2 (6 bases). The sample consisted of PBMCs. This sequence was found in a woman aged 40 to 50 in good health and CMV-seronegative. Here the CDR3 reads CASSPPLGGSTDTQYF. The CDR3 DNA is TGTGCCAGCAGTCCTCCCCTGGGAGGTTCCACAGATACGCAGTATTTT. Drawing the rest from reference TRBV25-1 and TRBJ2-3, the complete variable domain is EADIYQTPRYLVIGTGKKITLECSQTMGHDKMYWYQQDPGMELHLIHYSYGVNSTEKGDLSSESTVSRIRTEHFPLTLESARPSHTSQYLCASSPPLGGSTDTQYFGPGTRLTVL.